Listed below are T cell receptor beta chains from one sample, sequenced in a study of radiation and T cells in renal cell carcinoma. Method: immunoSEQ multiplex PCR; TCRdb's copy keeps in-frame clones and lacks some. Here the sample spans under 25,000 clones, more than 75% being singletons. This specimen consisted of blood, obtained from a patient whose treatment included radiotherapy and nephrectomy. Receptors originate from a man in his sixties with renal cell carcinoma. Each CDR3 is given with its conserved first and last residue. A D gene is named only where the DNA matches it firmly. Clone size is given for some rows only: seen once, a few or many times, or a class if the clone is expanded.

d_gene: TRBD2
v_gene: TRBV5-1
j_gene: TRBJ2-7
abundance: -
CDR3aa: CASSLDRTSGMGEQYF
CDR3nt: TGCGCCAGCAGCTTGGATCGGACTAGCGGGATGGGGGAGCAGTACTTC

d_gene: TRBD2
v_gene: TRBV15
j_gene: TRBJ2-1
abundance: -
CDR3aa: CATSRSSGRIYNEQFF
CDR3nt: TGTGCCACCAGCCGGAGTAGCGGGAGAATTTACAATGAGCAGTTCTTC

d_gene: TRBD1
v_gene: TRBV28
j_gene: TRBJ2-1
abundance: -
CDR3aa: CASRTGGASGSYNEQFF
CDR3nt: TGTGCCAGCAGAACAGGGGGCGCTTCAGGCTCCTACAATGAGCAGTTCTTC

d_gene: -
v_gene: TRBV2
j_gene: TRBJ1-5
abundance: -
CDR3aa: CASEDDRGVLIQPQHF
CDR3nt: TGTGCCAGCGAGGATGATCGAGGGGTACTTATTCAGCCCCAGCATTTT

d_gene: TRBD2
v_gene: TRBV7-9
j_gene: TRBJ2-3
abundance: -
CDR3aa: CASRPSGRWIPDTQYF
CDR3nt: TGTGCCAGCAGACCCAGCGGGAGGTGGATTCCGGATACGCAGTATTTT

d_gene: TRBD1
v_gene: TRBV10-3
j_gene: TRBJ1-2
abundance: few
CDR3aa: CATMTGNYGYTF
CDR3nt: TGTGCCACTATGACAGGGAACTATGGCTACACCTTC

d_gene: -
v_gene: TRBV5-4
j_gene: TRBJ1-4
abundance: -
CDR3aa: CASSFKGGGTEKLFF
CDR3nt: TGTGCCAGCAGCTTTAAGGGTGGAGGCACTGAAAAACTGTTTTTT

d_gene: TRBD1
v_gene: TRBV2
j_gene: TRBJ1-4
abundance: -
CDR3aa: CASRDRAYNEKLFF
CDR3nt: TGTGCCAGCAGGGACAGGGCTTATAATGAAAAACTGTTTTTT

d_gene: -
v_gene: TRBV30
j_gene: TRBJ2-2
abundance: few
CDR3aa: CAWSIYTGELFF
CDR3nt: TGTGCCTGGAGTATCTACACCGGGGAGCTGTTTTTT

d_gene: TRBD1
v_gene: TRBV9
j_gene: TRBJ1-2
abundance: -
CDR3aa: CASSAYQGDYGGYTF
CDR3nt: TGTGCCAGCAGCGCCTATCAGGGGGACTATGGTGGCTACACCTTC

d_gene: TRBD2
v_gene: TRBV19
j_gene: TRBJ2-1
abundance: -
CDR3aa: CASSIDLSGSHYNEQFF
CDR3nt: TGTGCCAGTAGTATAGATCTGAGCGGGAGCCACTACAATGAGCAGTTCTTC

d_gene: TRBD2
v_gene: TRBV7-2
j_gene: TRBJ2-7
abundance: -
CDR3aa: CASSPRLAGAREQYF
CDR3nt: TGTGCCAGCAGCCCGCGACTAGCGGGAGCCCGCGAGCAGTACTTC

d_gene: TRBD1
v_gene: TRBV5-1
j_gene: TRBJ2-7
abundance: -
CDR3aa: CASSLVFPGQGDEQYF
CDR3nt: TGCGCCAGCAGCTTGGTTTTCCCGGGACAGGGAGACGAGCAGTACTTC

d_gene: -
v_gene: TRBV4-3
j_gene: TRBJ1-6
abundance: -
CDR3aa: CASSQESYRFDSPLHF
CDR3nt: TGCGCCAGCAGCCAAGAATCCTACAGGTTTGACTCACCCCTCCACTTT

d_gene: -
v_gene: TRBV10-3
j_gene: TRBJ1-2
abundance: -
CDR3aa: CAISSTWYGYTF
CDR3nt: TGTGCCATCAGCTCGACGTGGTATGGCTACACCTTC

d_gene: -
v_gene: TRBV6-5
j_gene: TRBJ2-6
abundance: few
CDR3aa: CASSYSEDSGANVLTF
CDR3nt: TGTGCCAGCAGTTACTCGGAAGACTCTGGGGCCAACGTCCTGACTTTC

d_gene: -
v_gene: TRBV4-1
j_gene: TRBJ2-1
abundance: once
CDR3aa: CASSHPSSSYNEQFF
CDR3nt: TGCGCCAGCAGCCACCCTAGCAGTAGCTACAATGAGCAGTTCTTC

d_gene: -
v_gene: TRBV4-1
j_gene: TRBJ2-1
abundance: once
CDR3aa: CASSVPGVERRPYNEQFF
CDR3nt: TGCGCCAGCAGCGTGCCAGGGGTGGAGCGGAGACCCTACAATGAGCAGTTCTTC

d_gene: TRBD2
v_gene: TRBV5-1
j_gene: TRBJ2-1
abundance: -
CDR3aa: CASSRTSGRVAYNEQFF
CDR3nt: TGCGCCAGCAGCAGGACTAGCGGGAGGGTCGCCTACAATGAGCAGTTCTTC

d_gene: TRBD1
v_gene: TRBV19
j_gene: TRBJ2-7
abundance: -
CDR3aa: CASSIDYRDRGYEQYF
CDR3nt: TGTGCCAGTAGTATAGACTACCGGGACAGGGGCTACGAGCAGTACTTC

d_gene: TRBD1
v_gene: TRBV5-6
j_gene: TRBJ2-7
abundance: -
CDR3aa: CASSLWDRGLEQYF
CDR3nt: TGTGCCAGCAGCTTGTGGGACAGGGGGCTTGAGCAGTACTTC

d_gene: -
v_gene: TRBV29-1
j_gene: TRBJ1-2
abundance: once
CDR3aa: CSVEDPQGPTLSVNYGYTF
CDR3nt: TGCAGCGTTGAAGATCCCCAGGGGCCCACCTTATCCGTTAACTATGGCTACACCTTC

d_gene: -
v_gene: TRBV29-1
j_gene: TRBJ1-1
abundance: -
CDR3aa: CSAVSSPNTEAFF
CDR3nt: TGCAGCGCGGTCTCGTCCCCGAACACTGAAGCTTTCTTT

d_gene: -
v_gene: TRBV15
j_gene: TRBJ2-5
abundance: -
CDR3aa: CATSRDRAGLETQYF
CDR3nt: TGTGCCACCAGCAGAGATCGCGCGGGCTTGGAGACCCAGTACTTC

d_gene: -
v_gene: TRBV10-3
j_gene: TRBJ2-7
abundance: few
CDR3aa: CAISDHAATTYEQYF
CDR3nt: TGTGCCATCAGTGACCACGCGGCTACCACCTACGAGCAGTACTTC

d_gene: TRBD1
v_gene: TRBV7-9
j_gene: TRBJ2-7
abundance: once
CDR3aa: CASSLTGIEYEQYF
CDR3nt: TGTGCCAGCAGCCTGACAGGGATTGAATACGAGCAGTACTTC

d_gene: -
v_gene: TRBV6-5
j_gene: TRBJ2-2
abundance: -
CDR3aa: CASRRSPVNTGELFF
CDR3nt: TGTGCCAGCAGAAGGTCGCCGGTTAACACCGGGGAGCTGTTTTTT

d_gene: -
v_gene: TRBV10-3
j_gene: TRBJ1-2
abundance: few
CDR3aa: CAISWDGNYGYTF
CDR3nt: TGTGCCATCAGTTGGGACGGGAACTATGGCTACACCTTC

d_gene: -
v_gene: TRBV14
j_gene: TRBJ1-2
abundance: -
CDR3aa: CASSQARYYGYTF
CDR3nt: TGTGCCAGCAGCCAAGCCCGCTACTATGGCTACACCTTC

d_gene: -
v_gene: TRBV4-1
j_gene: TRBJ1-1
abundance: -
CDR3aa: CASSQGGGAAMFTEAFF
CDR3nt: TGCGCCAGCAGCCAAGGGGGGGGCGCGGCTATGTTCACTGAAGCTTTCTTT

d_gene: -
v_gene: TRBV19
j_gene: TRBJ2-7
abundance: -
CDR3aa: CASSNRQKDEQYF
CDR3nt: TGTGCCAGTAGTAATAGACAGAAAGACGAGCAGTACTTC

d_gene: -
v_gene: TRBV6-5
j_gene: TRBJ1-1
abundance: -
CDR3aa: CASQILGGNTEAFF
CDR3nt: TGTGCCAGCCAGATACTCGGGGGGAACACTGAAGCTTTCTTT